The following is a T cell receptor beta chain sequence with its context. The data are from a study of blood T cell repertoires in COVID-19. Study-level information: COVID-19 samples collected from the United States, Italy and Spain covered acute and convalescent phases. In each case, the material was cDNA or gDNA derived from T cells, B-cell-depleted T cells, or PBMCs.

As originally analysed: From reference gene primer amplification, estimates of nucleated cell counts were derived. Some clones are missing from TCRdb's copy, which holds only in-frame ones; the method was immunoSEQ multiplex PCR. That table gives V, J and clone size, and the DNA gave D and trimming. The sample includes 95,000 to 110,000 clones, 85% to 90% of them seen just once. Losses at the gene ends were 2 bases for V and 4 bases for J; bases not matched to a gene: 11. This CDR3 spans 17 amino acids. Sequencing was carried out using peripheral blood. The receptor was derived from a human donor in a cohort sampled during active COVID-19. The chain recombines TRBV23-1 with TRBJ2-4; TRBD2 matches 7 bases. TRBV23-1 carries the ORF label, with uncertain function. For the CDR3, the DNA is TGCGCCAGCAGTCAAGTTTCAGGGAGGGTACATAAAAACATTCAGTACTTC. Its translation is CASSQVSGRVHKNIQYF.